This T cell receptor (beta chain) was sequenced for a study of blood T cells in healthy people across ages. A second PCR of 7 to 11 cycles used a sample-barcoded 5' primer and a J-beta primer mix. All samples yielded 2.5 million or more CDR3-containing paired-end reads. Via MiXCR, TCRdb re-called the 5' RACE reads, giving one row per CDR3 protein. Here the sample spans roughly 800,000 distinct CDR3 sequences, more than 45% being singletons. Study-wide results and caveats: Conclusively comparing naive with antigen-experienced cells was impossible with unsorted PBMCs. CMV status of donors was not determined, possibly confounding expanded clonotype changes.

The CDR3 runs to 18 residues. Trimming removed 5 bases from V and 7 bases from J; junction bases left unmatched: 19. This clonotype has a handful of counts. The antigen is unknown. RNA extraction gave at least 5 micrograms of total RNA per sample. This clonotype originated in a man aged 30 to 45 in good health. The rearrangement uses TRBV12-3 or TRBV12-4 and TRBJ2-1; 8 bases map to TRBD1. The specimen was blood. The CDR3 DNA reads TGTGCCAGCAGTCGACAGGGGATAGTAAGCGGTCGTAGGAATGAGCAGTTCTTC. This encodes CASSRQGIVSGRRNEQFF.